These 16 T cell receptor beta chains were all obtained from the same sample, sequenced in a study of cytotoxic CD8 clonotypes in ibrutinib-treated CLL. Using immunoSEQ multiplex PCR, the repertoire was profiled, and TCRdb retains in-frame clones only, with some absent. The sample yields around 310,000 clones, around four fifths seen once. Sample: PBMCs, taken before ibrutinib treatment. These receptors came from a human donor with chronic lymphocytic leukemia.

This chain uses TRBV6-5 with TRBJ2-7, with D perhaps TRBD1 (6 bases). V lost 2 bases to trimming and J lost 5 bases, with 16 bases between them. This CDR3 region has 15 residues. In germline, CDR1 is MNHEY, CDR2 SVGAGI. The CDR3 DNA follows: TGTGCCAGCAGTTACGGGCAGGGGCCCACGGACGAGCAGTACTTC. As protein: CASSYGQGPTDEQYF.

The chain couples TRBV7-8 to TRBJ2-7; 11 nucleotides align to TRBD2. This CDR3 region has 16 residues. V dropped 5 bases and J dropped 2; count of bases not matched to a gene: 8. CDR1 SGHVS and CDR2 FQNEAQ come from the germline V gene. DNA for the CDR3: TGTGCCAGCAGCCGAAGTCGGACTAGCGGGCCCTACGAGCAGTACTTC. Translation: CASSRSRTSGPYEQYF.

The J gene is TRBJ2-2, the V gene TRBV27; 9 nucleotides match TRBD2. V gave up 6 bases and J gave up 0 bases; unmatched junction bases: 8. The CDR3 runs 17 residues. Germline V CDR1 and CDR2: MNHEY, SMNVEV (reference sequence). CDR3 coding DNA: TGTGCCAGCAGGGACCGGATAGCGGGAGCGAACACCGGGGAGCTGTTTTTT. As protein: CASRDRIAGANTGELFF.

The chain employs TRBV18 and TRBJ2-1, with TRBD2 as a possible D gene (5 bases). Trimming removed 3 bases from V and 5 bases from J, with 8 bases in between. Per the germline V gene, CDR1 is KGHSH and CDR2 is LQKENI. This CDR3 spans 13 amino acids. The chain's CDR3 is CASSPGLDNEQFF. The DNA for the CDR3 is TGTGCCAGCTCACCTGGACTGGACAATGAGCAGTTCTTC.

The chain has TRBV6-4 and TRBJ2-1; 8 bases fit TRBD1. Unmatched junction bases numbered 2, after V lost 3 bases and J lost 1 base. Germline V gives CDR1 MRHNA, CDR2 SNTAGT. The CDR3 is 15 residues long. The CDR3 here is CASSEGQGSYNEQFF. CDR3 DNA: TGTGCCAGCAGTGAAGGACAGGGATCCTACAATGAGCAGTTCTTC.

The chain carries TRBV30 and TRBJ2-1; D is uncertain. V was cut by 2 bases and J by 6 bases, with 11 bases left in between. The CDR3 totals 13 residues. CDR1 GTSNPN and CDR2 SVGIG come from the germline V gene (reference sequence). In DNA form, the CDR3 reads TGTGCCTGGAGTTTGACTCCGTCCAATGAGCAGTTCTTC. Translated, it gives CAWSLTPSNEQFF.

The V gene is TRBV30, the J gene TRBJ2-1, with 11 bases matching TRBD2. Germline V gives CDR1 GTSNPN, CDR2 SVGIG (reference sequence). The CDR3 spans 16 residues. V trimming: 3 bases; J trimming: 8 bases; junction bases outside the gene matches: 12. CDR3 in amino acids: CAWSARLAGFSHEQFF. The CDR3 nucleotides are TGTGCCTGGAGCGCACGACTAGCGGGATTCTCACATGAGCAGTTCTTC.

This clone was recorded only once. The chain recombines TRBV6-6 with TRBJ1-1; no reliable D call. This CDR3 has 11 amino acids. Germline V CDR1 and CDR2: MNHNY, SVGAGI (reference sequence). The ends were cut back, 5 bases at V and 2 bases at J, with 3 bases in the middle. CDR3 nucleotides: TGTGCCAGCAGTACTAACACTGAAGCTTTCTTT. It codes for CASSTNTEAFF.

This clone was picked up one time. The chain combines TRBV27 with TRBJ2-1, with 8 positions matching TRBD2. The germline V gene encodes CDR1 MNHEY and CDR2 SMNVEV (reference sequence). The J segment lost 8 bases and the V segment lost 5 bases, leaving 8 bases of the junction unmatched. The CDR3 is 14 residues long. CDR3 in amino acids: CASSQPGLVYEQFF. In DNA form, the CDR3 reads TGTGCCAGCAGTCAACCGGGACTAGTCTATGAGCAGTTCTTC.

The rearrangement joins TRBV2 to TRBJ2-7; 7 nucleotides line up with TRBD1. The V gene's germline CDR1 is SNHLY and CDR2 FYNNEI. The CDR3 has 13 residues. The V gene end was trimmed by 6 bases and the J gene end by 5 bases; junction bases not matched to a gene: 7. The CDR3 DNA reads as TGTGCCAGCAGAGATGACAGGGTCGACGAGCAGTACTTC. This codes for CASRDDRVDEQYF.

The V call is TRBV11-2, the J call TRBJ1-3; D call uncertain. Trimming removed 1 base at V and 0 bases at J, with 10 bases between. This CDR3 contains 16 residues. Per the germline V gene, CDR1 is SGHAT and CDR2 is FQNNGV. As DNA, the CDR3 is TGTGCCAGCAGCTTAGTCAAGTTCTACTCTGGAAACACCATATATTTT. It translates to CASSLVKFYSGNTIYF.

The J gene is TRBJ2-1, the V gene TRBV9, with 12 bases identical to TRBD2. Germline V CDR1 and CDR2: SGDLS, YYNGEE. The CDR3 consists of 15 residues. The ends lost 1 base at V and 10 bases at J; junction bases unmatched: 6. This CDR3 reads CASSVLAGGPREQFF. The CDR3 DNA reads as TGTGCCAGCAGCGTACTAGCGGGAGGGCCAAGAGAGCAGTTCTTC. Together with reference TRBV9 and TRBJ2-1, the CDR3 gives the full variable domain: DSGVTQTPKHLITATGQRVTLRCSPRSGDLSVYWYQQSLDQGLQFLIQYYNGEERAKGNILERFSAQQFPDLHSELNLSSLELGDSALYFCASSVLAGGPREQFFGPGTRLTVL.

This rearrangement joins TRBV27 to TRBJ2-3; 11 nucleotides line up with TRBD1. CDR1 and CDR2 (germline): MNHEY, SMNVEV (reference sequence). The CDR3 is 16 residues long. With 6 bases clipped from V and 3 bases from J, the junction kept 8 bases outside the gene matches. The CDR3 sequence is CASRSGQGGGTDTQYF. Written as DNA, the CDR3 is TGTGCCAGCAGGTCGGGACAGGGGGGAGGAACAGATACGCAGTATTTT.

V is TRBV10-2 and J is TRBJ2-2; TRBD2 might be the D (5 bases). The CDR3 length is 15 residues. The V and J ends lost 2 bases and 1 base respectively, with 8 bases between them. Per the germline V gene, CDR1 is WSHSY and CDR2 is SAAADI. CDR3 DNA sequence: TGCGCCAGCAGTGAGACGAGGGTGAACACCGGGGAGCTGTTTTTT. Translating it yields CASSETRVNTGELFF.

V and J are TRBV7-9 and TRBJ2-7, with D hard to call. This CDR3 has 11 amino acids. Germline V CDR1 and CDR2: SEHNR, FQNEAQ (reference sequence). Trimming removed 5 bases at V and 3 bases at J, with 5 bases between. The CDR3 loop reads CASSPNYEQYF. The DNA for the CDR3 is TGTGCCAGCAGCCCCAACTACGAGCAGTACTTC. Full variable domain (outside the CDR3, taken from reference TRBV7-9 and TRBJ2-7): DTGVSQNPRHKITKRGQNVTFRCDPISEHNRLYWYRQTLGQGPEFLTYFQNEAQLEKSRLLSDRFSAERPKGSFSTLEIQRTEQGDSAMYLCASSPNYEQYFGPGTRLTVT.

In nucleotides, the CDR3 is TGCAGCGTTGGGGACAGGGGGCTCACTAATGAAAAACTGTTTTTT. Protein: CSVGDRGLTNEKLFF. V usage is TRBV29-1 and J usage is TRBJ1-4, with TRBD1 matching 12 bases. The CDR3 loop spans 15 amino acids. V was pared by 4 bases and J by 2 bases, with 2 bases of the junction left unmatched. Looked up from germline, CDR1 is SQVTM and CDR2 is ANQGSEA.